A selection of T cell receptor beta chains follows, all from one sample in a study of control samples from healthy donors and cancer patients. This table comes from immunoSEQ multiplex PCR, and its TCRdb copy is limited to in-frame clones, with some not included. The profile covers roughly 150,000 clones, with 85% to 90% appearing a single time and over 1.5% taken by the ten largest. The source material was blood. Receptor source: a man aged 18 to 29 in good health. CDR3s include the opening cysteine and the closing phenylalanine or tryptophan. The D gene is left open where the match is weak. The listing skips clone size in some rows; elsewhere it reads once, few, many or a size class.

TRBV3-1/TRBV3-2	.	once	TRBJ2-7	CASSQDTGHSYEQYF	TGTGCCAGCAGCCAAGATACAGGGCATTCCTACGAGCAGTACTTC
TRBV12-3/TRBV12-4	.	.	TRBJ2-5	CASGPFGETQYF	TGTGCCAGCGGACCTTTTGGGGAGACCCAGTACTTC
TRBV27	.	once	TRBJ2-5	CASSLLSWGHQETQYF	TGTGCCAGCAGTTTATTAAGCTGGGGGCACCAAGAGACCCAGTACTTC
TRBV6-2/TRBV6-3	.	.	TRBJ2-7	CASSYTSFYEQYF	TGTGCCAGCAGTTACACCTCTTTCTACGAGCAGTACTTC
TRBV5-1	.	.	TRBJ1-1	CASSLDPIGHTEAFF	TGCGCCAGCAGCTTAGACCCTATCGGGCACACTGAAGCTTTCTTT
TRBV27	TRBD1	.	TRBJ1-5	CASSSLTGGQGDQPQHF	TGTGCCAGCAGTTCCCTGACAGGGGGCCAGGGGGATCAGCCCCAGCATTTT
TRBV10-3	.	.	TRBJ1-2	CAISLQDSTAYGYTF	TGTGCCATCAGCTTACAGGACTCGACAGCCTATGGCTACACCTTC
TRBV5-4	TRBD1	once	TRBJ2-1	CASSSQGAQFNEQFF	TGTGCCAGCAGCTCGCAGGGGGCGCAGTTCAATGAGCAGTTCTTC
TRBV28	.	.	TRBJ1-4	CASSLMGFNEKLFF	TGTGCCAGCAGTTTAATGGGGTTTAATGAAAAACTGTTTTTT
TRBV9	.	.	TRBJ2-1	CASSPFSKQNEQFF	TGTGCCAGCAGCCCCTTCTCCAAGCAAAATGAGCAGTTCTTC
TRBV9	.	.	TRBJ1-6	CASSVGTNSPLHF	TGTGCCAGCAGCGTAGGTACGAATTCACCCCTCCACTTT
TRBV5-1	TRBD1	.	TRBJ2-7	CASSLGQGNSYEQYF	TGCGCCAGCAGCCTGGGACAGGGGAACTCCTACGAGCAGTACTTC
TRBV2	.	.	TRBJ2-2	CASRRDQLNTGELFF	TGTGCCAGCAGAAGGGACCAACTGAACACCGGGGAGCTGTTTTTT
TRBV5-8	.	.	TRBJ1-4	CASSRGRDEKLFF	TGTGCCAGCAGCAGGGGCCGTGATGAAAAACTGTTTTTT
TRBV6-5	.	.	TRBJ1-5	CASSYSSDQPQHF	TGTGCCAGCAGTTACTCGAGTGACCAGCCCCAGCATTTT
TRBV15	TRBD2	.	TRBJ2-3	CATSRDDIAGGGTDTQYF	TGTGCCACCAGCAGGGATGATATAGCGGGGGGTGGCACAGATACGCAGTATTTT
TRBV7-9	.	.	TRBJ2-7	CASSSRGASYEQYF	TGTGCCAGCAGCAGCCGCGGGGCCTCCTACGAGCAGTACTTC
TRBV5-1	.	.	TRBJ1-2	CASSPLTANYGYTF	TGCGCCAGCAGCCCACTGACAGCAAACTATGGCTACACCTTC
TRBV28	.	.	TRBJ1-5	CASSSQDTPYQPQHF	TGTGCCAGCAGTTCCCAGGACACCCCTTATCAGCCCCAGCATTTT
TRBV28	.	once	TRBJ1-4	CASSHPPGVDLWETNEKLFF	TGTGCCAGCAGTCACCCCCCAGGGGTGGACCTTTGGGAAACTAATGAAAAACTGTTTTTT
TRBV13	TRBD2	.	TRBJ2-1	CASSSVAGSSYNEQFF	TGTGCCAGCAGTTCTGTAGCGGGGAGCTCCTACAATGAGCAGTTCTTC
TRBV18	.	.	TRBJ2-5	CASSPNREQETQYF	TGTGCCAGCTCACCGAACCGGGAGCAAGAGACCCAGTACTTC
TRBV12-1	.	.	TRBJ2-4	CATLGAGNIQYF	TGTGCCACCTTGGGGGCAGGGAACATTCAGTACTTC
TRBV10-3	.	.	TRBJ2-7	CARGAEEGEQYF	TGTGCACGAGGAGCGGAGGAGGGCGAGCAGTACTTC
TRBV11-2	.	few	TRBJ2-7	CASSITGHEQYF	TGTGCCAGCAGCATTACAGGGCACGAGCAGTACTTC
TRBV12-3/TRBV12-4	.	.	TRBJ1-2	CASKNITRGYTF	TGTGCCAGCAAGAATATCACGCGTGGCTACACCTTC
TRBV9	.	.	TRBJ1-2	CASSTGTNYGYTF	TGTGCCAGCAGTACAGGGACTAACTATGGCTACACCTTC
TRBV7-9	TRBD2	once	TRBJ2-1	CASSLLLAGANEQFF	TGTGCCAGCAGCTTACTACTAGCGGGGGCCAATGAGCAGTTCTTC
TRBV7-8	TRBD2	.	TRBJ2-1	CASSLTGGLYNEQFF	TGTGCCAGCAGCTTGACGGGGGGTCTTTACAATGAGCAGTTCTTC
TRBV7-9	.	.	TRBJ2-5	CASNQREKETQYF	TGTGCCAGCAACCAGCGAGAAAAGGAGACCCAGTACTTC
TRBV7-2	.	.	TRBJ1-1	CASSFGTTEAFF	TGTGCCAGCAGCTTTGGGACCACTGAAGCTTTCTTT
TRBV10-3	.	.	TRBJ1-2	CAISEQVANYGYTF	TGTGCCATCAGTGAGCAAGTAGCTAACTATGGCTACACCTTC
TRBV3-1/TRBV3-2	TRBD2	.	TRBJ2-1	CASSPPRERGGGNEQFF	TGTGCCAGCAGCCCCCCCCGGGAGCGGGGGGGCGGTAATGAGCAGTTCTTC
TRBV6-4	.	.	TRBJ2-2	CASSLDPGANTGELFF	TGTGCCAGCAGTTTGGACCCGGGAGCTAACACCGGGGAGCTGTTTTTT
TRBV6-2/TRBV6-3	.	.	TRBJ2-3	CASSSRPTDTQYF	TGTGCCAGCAGTTCTCGGCCCACAGATACGCAGTATTTT
TRBV28	.	.	TRBJ2-2	CASSHHLSGTGELFF	TGTGCCAGCAGTCACCACCTTTCTGGCACCGGGGAGCTGTTTTTT
TRBV3-1/TRBV3-2	.	medium-sized	TRBJ1-6	CASSQDSREPNSPLHF	TGTGCCAGCAGCCAAGATTCCAGGGAACCTAATTCACCCCTCCACTTT
TRBV18	.	.	TRBJ2-5	CASSPARGGQETQYF	TGTGCCAGCTCACCTGCCAGGGGCGGGCAAGAGACCCAGTACTTC
TRBV19	TRBD1	.	TRBJ2-1	CASTGDRGDKVQFF	TGTGCCAGTACTGGAGACAGGGGCGACAAGGTGCAGTTCTTC
TRBV4-3	.	.	TRBJ1-6	CASSQESLSSYNSPLHF	TGCGCCAGCAGCCAAGAGTCTCTGAGCTCCTATAATTCACCCCTCCACTTT
TRBV28	.	.	TRBJ2-7	CASRPGGPSYEQYF	TGTGCCAGCAGGCCTGGGGGGCCCTCCTACGAGCAGTACTTC
TRBV6-6	.	few	TRBJ1-5	CASRPGDVGQPQHF	TGTGCCAGCCGCCCAGGGGACGTGGGGCAGCCCCAGCATTTT
TRBV19	.	.	TRBJ2-7	CASSVYSGEQYF	TGTGCCAGTAGTGTCTACAGTGGCGAGCAGTACTTC
TRBV21-1	.	.	TRBJ1-5	CASSNQDREGNQPQHF	TGTGCCAGCAGCAATCAGGACAGGGAGGGCAATCAGCCCCAGCATTTT
TRBV19	.	.	TRBJ1-5	CASSNQIMQPQHF	TGTGCCAGTAGCAATCAGATTATGCAGCCCCAGCATTTT
TRBV9	TRBD1	.	TRBJ1-1	CASSAGDRGRSTEAFF	TGTGCCAGCAGCGCAGGGGACAGGGGAAGGAGCACTGAAGCTTTCTTT
TRBV9	.	.	TRBJ2-3	CASSVGAGDTQYF	TGTGCCAGCAGCGTAGGAGCAGGCGATACGCAGTATTTT
TRBV19	.	.	TRBJ1-1	CASSIGGYGTEAFF	TGTGCCAGTAGTATTGGAGGGTACGGGACTGAAGCTTTCTTT
TRBV6-5	.	.	TRBJ2-3	CASSLDRTDTQYF	TGTGCCAGCAGTTTGGACAGAACGGATACGCAGTATTTT
TRBV9	.	.	TRBJ2-7	CASSVEAMGSHNREQYF	TGTGCCAGCAGCGTAGAGGCGATGGGCAGCCACAACAGGGAGCAGTACTTC
TRBV7-3	.	.	TRBJ1-6	CASSLSAGTSSPLHF	TGTGCCAGCAGCTTATCCGCCGGGACCTCTTCACCCCTCCACTTT
TRBV19	.	.	TRBJ2-5	CASSIFLYQETQYF	TGTGCCAGTAGTATATTCCTGTACCAAGAGACCCAGTACTTC
TRBV6-1	.	.	TRBJ1-1	CASSVRGPPMNTEAFF	TGTGCCAGCAGTGTGCGGGGGCCCCCCATGAACACTGAAGCTTTCTTT
TRBV7-3	.	few	TRBJ1-6	CASSPRSNSPLHF	TGTGCCAGCAGCCCCAGGAGTAATTCACCCCTCCACTTT
TRBV18	.	.	TRBJ1-2	CASSPGINEYYGYTF	TGTGCCAGCTCACCCGGAATAAATGAGTACTATGGCTACACCTTC
TRBV29-1	.	.	TRBJ2-5	CSVVRETQYF	TGCAGCGTTGTAAGAGAGACCCAGTACTTC
TRBV24-1	.	.	TRBJ1-2	CATSDHTLRGYTF	TGTGCCACCAGTGATCACACCCTGAGGGGCTACACCTTC
TRBV11-2	TRBD1	.	TRBJ1-2	CASSLVDRGYGYTF	TGTGCCAGCAGCTTAGTAGACAGGGGTTATGGCTACACCTTC
TRBV5-1	.	.	TRBJ1-1	CASSLGGPFEAFF	TGCGCCAGCAGCTTGGGGGGGCCGTTTGAAGCTTTCTTT